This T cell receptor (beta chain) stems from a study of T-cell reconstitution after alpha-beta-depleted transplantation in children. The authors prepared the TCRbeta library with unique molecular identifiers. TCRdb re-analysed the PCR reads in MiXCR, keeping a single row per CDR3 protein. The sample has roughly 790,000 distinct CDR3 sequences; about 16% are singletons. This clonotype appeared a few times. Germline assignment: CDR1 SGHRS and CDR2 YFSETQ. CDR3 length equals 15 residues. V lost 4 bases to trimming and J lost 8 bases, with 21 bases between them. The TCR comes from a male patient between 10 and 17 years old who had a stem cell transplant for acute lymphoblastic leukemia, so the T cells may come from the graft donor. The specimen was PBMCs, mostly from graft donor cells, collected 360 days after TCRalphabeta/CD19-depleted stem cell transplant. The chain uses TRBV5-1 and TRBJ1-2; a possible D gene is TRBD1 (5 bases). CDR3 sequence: CASSNRTLPMGGYTF. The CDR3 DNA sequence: TGCGCCAGCAGCAACAGGACACTACCGATGGGCGGCTACACCTTC.